One and the same sample provided the 9 T cell receptor beta chains below, sequenced in a study of blood T cell repertoires in COVID-19. TCRdb's copy holds only in-frame clones and misses some; the assay was immunoSEQ multiplex PCR. The sample comprises more than 95,000 clones, roughly 79% of which are singletons, and 8% to 9.5% rests with the top ten. Sequencing input: peripheral blood. These receptors were obtained from a woman aged 70-85 years with acute or convalescent COVID-19.

This chain uses TRBV28 with TRBJ2-7; a weak D match, TRBD1 (5 bases). Trimming removed 3 bases from V and 5 bases from J, with 14 bases in between. Germline loops: CDR1 MDHEN, CDR2 SYDVKM. The length of the CDR3 is 14 residues. Here the CDR3 DNA reads TGTGCCAGCAGTTTCCAGGGAAGATCGAACGAGCAGTACTTC. It translates to CASSFQGRSNEQYF.

The chain recombines TRBV19 with TRBJ2-1; 15 bases fit TRBD2. V was clipped by 6 bases and J by 7 bases; unmatched bases: 4. This CDR3 is 15 amino acids long. Germline V gene lookup returns CDR1 LNHDA and CDR2 SQIVND (reference sequence). CDR3 region: CASSGLAGGRNEQFF. The DNA for the CDR3 is TGTGCCAGTAGCGGACTAGCGGGGGGGCGAAATGAGCAGTTCTTC.

The chain links TRBV19 to TRBJ2-2, with D perhaps TRBD1 (6 bases). The length of the CDR3 is 14 residues. Trimming took off 4 bases at V and 6 bases at J, with 12 bases between the two ends. Germline V gene lookup returns CDR1 LNHDA and CDR2 SQIVND (reference sequence). Written as DNA, the CDR3 is TGTGCCAGTAGTAAGACAGGAAGGCCCGGGGAGCTGTTTTTT. Protein product: CASSKTGRPGELFF.

CDR3 region: CASSYSGPTNSPLHF. Here the CDR3 DNA reads TGTGCCAGCAGTTACTCGGGCCCGACTAATTCACCCCTCCACTTT. This sequence joins TRBV6-5 and TRBJ1-6; D uncertain. Trimming left V 0 bases short and J 6 bases short, with 9 bases between. The CDR3 extends over 15 amino acids. CDR1 and CDR2 (germline): MNHEY, SVGAGI.

The rearrangement joins TRBV5-1 to TRBJ1-5; D remains unclear. Germline V gives CDR1 SGHRS, CDR2 YFSETQ. This CDR3 region has 13 residues. Trimming pared 4 bases from V and 0 bases from J, leaving 5 bases between. DNA for the CDR3: TGCGCCAGCAGCAGAGATAGCAATCAGCCCCAGCATTTT. Protein sequence: CASSRDSNQPQHF. The entire variable domain, with the rest obtained from reference TRBV5-1 and TRBJ1-5, is as follows: KAGVTQTPRYLIKTRGQQVTLSCSPISGHRSVSWYQQTPGQGLQFLFEYFSETQRNKGNFPGRFSGRQFSNSRSEMNVSTLELGDSALYLCASSRDSNQPQHFGDGTRLSIL.

The rearrangement joins TRBV7-2 to TRBJ2-7; 7 bases are a match to TRBD1. The V gene end was trimmed by 4 bases and the J gene end by 6 bases; junction bases not matched to a gene: 3. Germline CDR1 and CDR2: SGHTA and FQGNSA. This CDR3 is 12 amino acids long. The CDR3 region is CASSSTGIEQYF. The CDR3 region has the DNA TGTGCCAGCAGCTCGACAGGGATCGAGCAGTACTTC.

The chain uses TRBV18 and TRBJ2-7, with D perhaps matching TRBD1 (6 bases). The CDR3 totals 13 residues. Germline V gene sequence: CDR1 KGHSH, CDR2 LQKENI. V was trimmed by 6 bases and J by 1 base, leaving 10 bases between them. In nucleotides, the CDR3 is TGTGCCAGCTCCCCAGGGGCGTCCTACGAGCAGTACTTC. Amino acid sequence: CASSPGASYEQYF.

The CDR3 bases are TGTGCCAGCAGCTTAGTTCCGACAGCTGGGGCCAACGTCCTGACTTTC. Translating gives CASSLVPTAGANVLTF. This chain connects TRBV7-2 to TRBJ2-6, with D perhaps matching TRBD1 (5 bases). In germline, CDR1 is SGHTA, CDR2 FQGNSA. This CDR3 has 16 residues. Trimming left V 1 base short and J 2 bases short, with 9 bases between.

CDR3 loop: CASSAPLIQGDTGELFF. CDR3 DNA sequence: TGTGCCAGCAGCGCCCCCCTGATACAGGGTGACACCGGGGAGCTGTTTTTT. This chain connects TRBV9 to TRBJ2-2; possibly TRBD1 for D (6 bases). This CDR3 is 17 amino acids long. V lost 3 bases to trimming and J lost 3 bases, with 18 bases between them. CDR1 SGDLS and CDR2 YYNGEE come from the germline V gene.